These 28 T cell receptor beta chains came from one sample sequenced in a study of response to subunit inactivated influenza vaccine. TCRdb reanalysed the RT-PCR reads using MiXCR and keeps one entry per CDR3 protein. The sample lists a few hundred thousand distinct CDR3 sequences; roughly 22% were seen once. The material sequenced was PBMCs from blood, taken 21 months after vaccination. The source of these receptors is a man between 45 and 75 years old who received an inactivated influenza vaccine.

This rearrangement joins TRBV11-1 to TRBJ1-6; 8 nucleotides line up with TRBD1. Trimming removed 5 bases from V and 0 bases from J; junction bases left unmatched: 9. Germline-derived CDR1 and CDR2 are SGHAT and FQDESV (reference sequence). This CDR3 region has 18 residues. The CDR3 spells CASSLGQVFGSYNSPLHF. The CDR3 DNA is TGTGCCAGCAGCCTGGGACAGGTGTTTGGCTCCTATAATTCACCCCTCCACTTT. Full variable domain (missing parts from reference TRBV11-1 and TRBJ1-6): EAEVAQSPRYKITEKSQAVAFWCDPISGHATLYWYRQILGQGPELLVQFQDESVVDDSQLPKDRFSAERLKGVDSTLKIQPAELGDSAMYLCASSLGQVFGSYNSPLHFGNGTRLTVT.

The J gene is TRBJ1-3, the V gene TRBV27; D uncertain. Germline V gene sequence: CDR1 MNHEY, CDR2 SMNVEV (reference sequence). V was cut by 0 bases and J by 7 bases, with 10 bases left in between. The CDR3 runs 14 residues. CDR3 in amino acids: CASSLSWAANTIYF. For the CDR3, the DNA is TGTGCCAGCAGTTTATCATGGGCGGCTAACACCATATATTTT.

The chain links TRBV12-3 or TRBV12-4 to TRBJ1-2; D is unresolved. V was clipped by 10 bases and J by 3 bases, with 27 bases between them. The CDR3 totals 17 residues. CDR3 DNA sequence: TGTGCCAAACGAACACTATGGGGAGGGCTATCGGACTATGGCTACACCTTC. Its translation: CAKRTLWGGLSDYGYTF.

This clonotype was observed at least ten times. This chain's CDR3 is CASSLGGYQPQHF. As DNA, the CDR3 is TGTGCCAGCAGCTTAGGGGGGTATCAGCCCCAGCATTTT. The chain is built from TRBV7-2 and TRBJ1-5; maybe TRBD1 (5 bases). Germline values: CDR1 SGHTA, CDR2 FQGNSA. The CDR3 spans 13 residues. V was clipped by 1 base and J by 5 bases, with 6 bases between them.

This clonotype was observed a handful of times. This rearrangement joins TRBV10-3 to TRBJ2-7, with D hard to call. The V gene lost 2 bases and the J gene lost 0 bases, with 17 bases spanning the gap. The CDR3 loop spans 17 amino acids. CDR1 and CDR2 (germline): ENHRY, SYGVKD. The CDR3 spells CAISEHSLLPTSYEQYF. The CDR3 region has the DNA TGTGCCATCAGTGAGCATTCTCTCTTACCTACCTCCTACGAGCAGTACTTC.

This rearrangement joins TRBV12-3 or TRBV12-4 to TRBJ2-7; D is unclear. This CDR3 comprises 12 residues. Trimming took 6 bases from V and 4 from J, leaving 10 bases between them. Written as DNA, the CDR3 is TGTGCCAGCAGACAAAGGTCGTACGAGCAGTACTTC. Its translation is CASRQRSYEQYF.

This clonotype was seen a handful of times. The chain links TRBV30 to TRBJ1-1; D is perhaps TRBD1 (5 bases). The V gene's germline CDR1 is GTSNPN and CDR2 SVGIG (reference sequence). With 0 bases removed from V and 1 base from J, the gap between germline ends came to 6 bases. The CDR3 sequence is 13 residues long. In nucleotides, the CDR3 is TGTGCCTGGAGTGTGGGGGGGAACACTGAAGCTTTCTTT. It encodes CAWSVGGNTEAFF.

The gene calls are TRBV20-1 and TRBJ1-5; D remains unclear. The V gene's germline CDR1 is DFQATT and CDR2 SNEGSKA (reference sequence). Trimming took off 5 bases at V and 0 bases at J, with 14 bases between the two ends. This CDR3 is built from 15 residues. CDR3: CSARLVQNSNQPQHF. In DNA form, the CDR3 reads TGCAGTGCTCGCCTCGTCCAAAATAGCAATCAGCCCCAGCATTTT.

The chain recombines TRBV7-2 with TRBJ1-4, with 7 bases fitting TRBD1. V lost 5 bases, J lost 6 bases, and 6 bases stayed unmatched. This CDR3 spans 14 amino acids. The germline gives CDR1 SGHTA, CDR2 FQGNSA. The CDR3 sequence: CASSVGTVDEKLFF. As DNA, the CDR3 is TGTGCCAGCAGCGTGGGGACAGTGGATGAAAAACTGTTTTTT.

This clonotype was picked up a small number of times. The rearrangement uses TRBV24-1 and TRBJ2-5; D may be TRBD2 (5 bases). Germline V lookup: CDR1 KGHDR, CDR2 SFDVKD. Trimming took 10 bases from V and 0 from J, leaving 17 bases between them. The CDR3 covers 15 residues. The CDR3 region is CATGGGTTYQETQYF. The CDR3 nucleotides are TGTGCCACAGGTGGAGGCACGACGTACCAAGAGACCCAGTACTTC.

Note on this clonotype: Its ends do not fully match the called genes, so a read error is possible. The chain links TRBV6-5 to TRBJ2-7; 9 bases are shared with TRBD1. Germline CDR1 MNHEY, CDR2 SVGAGI. The CDR3 runs to 14 residues. CDR3 nucleotide sequence: TGTGCCAGTAGTTACCGGGACAGGGCAGCCGAGCAGTACTTC. It specifies CASSYRDRAAEQYF.

This chain links TRBV20-1 with TRBJ2-3, with 10 bases that match TRBD2. Germline V gene data show CDR1 as DFQATT and CDR2 as SNEGSKA (reference sequence). The length of the CDR3 is 14 residues. Trimming at V came to 6 bases and at J to 3 bases, leaving 6 bases not matched to a gene. The CDR3 DNA sequence: TGCAGTGCAGCTAGCGGGAGATCGACAGATACGCAGTATTTT. Its translation: CSAASGRSTDTQYF.

This clonotype was observed at least ten times. The rearrangement joins TRBV12-3 or TRBV12-4 to TRBJ1-1; D is possibly TRBD1 (5 bases). The CDR3 contains 15 residues. V was trimmed by 3 bases and J by 0 bases, leaving 11 bases between them. CDR3 DNA sequence: TGTGCCAGCAGTTTGCAGGGAGGGATGAACACTGAAGCTTTCTTT. Translated, it gives CASSLQGGMNTEAFF.

This clonotype was seen more than once but under ten times. This sequence joins TRBV28 and TRBJ2-7; tentative D call: TRBD1 (7 bases). Trimming took 5 bases from V and 3 from J, leaving 17 bases between them. Germline loops: CDR1 MDHEN, CDR2 SYDVKM. The CDR3 consists of 15 residues. This chain's CDR3 is CASSPRGVAFYEQYF. The CDR3 coding sequence is TGTGCCAGCAGTCCCAGGGGGGTGGCCTTCTACGAGCAGTACTTC.

This clonotype was detected only a few times. The rearrangement joins TRBV9 to TRBJ1-6, with D possibly TRBD1 on 5 matching bases. With 0 bases removed from V and 9 bases from J, the gap between germline ends came to 13 bases. Germline V CDR1 and CDR2: SGDLS, YYNGEE. The CDR3 loop spans 15 amino acids. The DNA for the CDR3 is TGTGCCAGCAGCGTAGATGACAGCCAAGGTTCACCCCTCCACTTT. Translation: CASSVDDSQGSPLHF.

The V call is TRBV24-1, the J call TRBJ2-1; D not certain. Germline assignment: CDR1 KGHDR and CDR2 SFDVKD. The V and J ends lost 1 base and 12 bases respectively, with 9 bases between them. CDR3 length: 12 residues. This CDR3 reads CATSDFGRGQFF. The CDR3 DNA reads TGTGCCACCAGTGATTTCGGCCGTGGGCAGTTCTTC.

This clonotype was seen only a few times. CDR3 DNA: TGTGCCAGCAGCTCTCTCCTGGGGTCTGGAAACACCATATATTTT. This sequence encodes CASSSLLGSGNTIYF. The chain is built from TRBV6-1 and TRBJ1-3; D remains unclear. The CDR3 spans 15 residues. Germline-derived CDR1 and CDR2 are MNHNS and SASEGT. V lost 6 bases and J lost 1, with 13 bases in between.

The chain has TRBV20-1 and TRBJ2-1; 9 nucleotides line up with TRBD2. The CDR3 length is 15 residues. V was clipped by 0 bases and J by 12 bases; unmatched bases: 12. Germline lookup yields CDR1 DFQATT and CDR2 SNEGSKA (reference sequence). This chain's CDR3 is CSARDRGSGGWRQFF. CDR3 bases: TGCAGTGCTAGAGATAGGGGTAGCGGGGGTTGGCGGCAGTTCTTC.

This clonotype was observed a few times. The genes are TRBV20-1 and TRBJ1-5; 7 bases map to TRBD1. CDR3 length: 14 residues. The germline CDR1 and CDR2 sequences are DFQATT and SNEGSKA (reference sequence). Trimming at V came to 5 bases and at J to 3 bases, leaving 7 bases not matched to a gene. CDR3 amino acids: CSADGDSDNQPQHF. CDR3 DNA: TGCAGTGCTGACGGGGACAGCGACAATCAGCCCCAGCATTTT.

This clonotype was seen only a few times. V and J are TRBV4-3 and TRBJ2-2; 10 bases align to TRBD2. The CDR3 has 17 residues. J was trimmed by 4 bases and V by 0 bases; bases with no gene match: 5. Germline V gene data show CDR1 as LGHNA and CDR2 as YSLEER. The CDR3 loop is CASSQDLAGARTGELFF. The DNA of the CDR3 is TGCGCCAGCAGCCAAGATCTAGCGGGGGCCCGCACCGGGGAGCTGTTTTTT.

In its sample, this clonotype was seen many times. This chain joins TRBV3-1 and TRBJ1-6; TRBD1 is a possible D gene (6 bases). CDR1 is LGHDT and CDR2 is YNNKEL in the germline V gene (reference sequence). V was pared by 2 bases and J by 3 bases, with 8 bases between. This CDR3 is 15 amino acids long. The CDR3 region is CASSQTGSYNSPLHF. The CDR3 DNA reads TGTGCCAGCAGCCAAACAGGGAGCTATAATTCACCCCTCCACTTT.

This clonotype was seen ten or more times. V usage is TRBV5-1 and J usage is TRBJ1-2; D ambiguous. The CDR3 length is 12 residues. V lost 3 bases, J lost 3 bases, and 6 bases lay in between. Germline-derived CDR1 and CDR2 are SGHRS and YFSETQ. Written as DNA, the CDR3 is TGCGCCAGCAGCTCTGACGACTATGGCTACACCTTC. Translated: CASSSDDYGYTF.

This clonotype was counted only a few times. This chain links TRBV7-8 with TRBJ1-5, with a weak D call TRBD1 (5 bases). Germline-derived CDR1 and CDR2 are SGHVS and FQNEAQ. CDR3 length: 15 amino acids. Trimming removed 5 bases from V and 3 bases from J, with 14 bases in between. The CDR3 nucleotides read TGTGCCAGCAGCCCACATGACAGAATCAATCAGCCCCAGCATTTT. Its protein is CASSPHDRINQPQHF.

J is TRBJ2-7 and V is TRBV7-2; 7 bases line up with TRBD1. This CDR3 spans 15 amino acids. J was trimmed by 1 base and V by 5 bases; bases with no gene match: 8. Germline-derived CDR1 and CDR2 are SGHTA and FQGNSA. CDR3 region: CASSLRQGASYEQYF. In DNA form, the CDR3 reads TGTGCCAGCAGCCTAAGACAGGGTGCATCCTACGAGCAGTACTTC. Based on the CDR3 plus reference TRBV7-2 and TRBJ2-7, the full variable domain is GAGVSQSPSNKVTEKGKDVELRCDPISGHTALYWYRQSLGQGLEFLIYFQGNSAPDKSGLPSDRFSAERTGGSVSTLTIQRTQQEDSAVYLCASSLRQGASYEQYFGPGTRLTVT.

J is TRBJ2-5 and V is TRBV2; D is undetermined. The V end lost 0 bases, the J end lost 2 bases, and 10 bases lay between the germline ends. The germline CDR1 and CDR2 sequences are SNHLY and FYNNEI. The CDR3 totals 15 residues. CDR3 in amino acids: CASSEASRLQETQYF. DNA of the CDR3: TGTGCCAGCAGTGAAGCTAGTAGACTTCAAGAGACCCAGTACTTC.

This clonotype was seen more than once but under ten times. V usage is TRBV10-3 and J usage is TRBJ2-3, with 14 bases identical to TRBD2. From germline, CDR1 is ENHRY and CDR2 SYGVKD. CDR3 length: 17 amino acids. After removal of 1 base from V and 4 bases from J, the junction contained 4 bases not matched to a gene. The CDR3 coding sequence is TGTGCCATCAGTGAGTATGGGACTAGCGGGGGAGCAGATACGCAGTATTTT. Its protein is CAISEYGTSGGADTQYF.

The genes are TRBV6-5 and TRBJ1-6; no clear D gene. This CDR3 is 18 amino acids long. V lost 0 bases and J lost 0, with 12 bases in between. CDR1 is MNHEY and CDR2 is SVGAGI in the germline V gene. CDR3 nucleotides: TGTGCCAGCAGTTACTCGACGGCCGGGAGCTCCTATAATTCACCCCTCCACTTT. Translation: CASSYSTAGSSYNSPLHF.

The V gene is TRBV12-3 or TRBV12-4, the J gene TRBJ2-7; D possibly corresponds to TRBD2 (6 bases). The V end lost 5 bases, the J end lost 7 bases, and 12 bases lay between the germline ends. The CDR3 is 12 residues long. The DNA for the CDR3 is TGTGCCAGCAGTCAGCTAGGAGGGGAGCAGTACTTC. Translating gives CASSQLGGEQYF.